This TCR beta chain was recorded in a study of blood T cell repertoires in COVID-19. Data came from immunoSEQ multiplex PCR; TCRdb stores just in-frame clones and leaves some out. The sample contains 200,000 or so clones, about four fifths of which appear only once. Trimming at V came to 2 bases and at J to 2 bases, leaving 5 bases not matched to a gene. From germline, CDR1 is SNHLY and CDR2 FYNNEI. The CDR3 loop spans 15 amino acids. Sequencing input: PBMCs or T cells enriched from blood (not recorded which). The chain is built from TRBV2 and TRBJ2-5; 7 positions match TRBD1. This receptor was taken from a man in his forties who had recovered from COVID-19. The DNA of the CDR3 is TGTGCCAGCAGTGAATTGGCGACAGGGCAAGAGACCCAGTACTTC. Protein: CASSELATGQETQYF.